What follows is one T cell receptor (beta chain) and its context. TCRdb keeps only in-frame clones here, not all; method: immunoSEQ multiplex PCR. The repertoire holds 15,000 or so clones, with roughly 80% as singletons. Germline V gene data show CDR1 as MNHNY and CDR2 as SVGAGI (reference sequence). The germline V and J ends were trimmed by 6 bases and 7 bases, with 15 bases remaining between them. The CDR3 loop spans 13 amino acids. The sample originates from a study of control samples from healthy donors and cancer patients. The specimen sequenced was formalin-fixed, paraffin-embedded tissue. The sequence was collected from a female donor with lung cancer. This sequence joins TRBV6-6 and TRBJ1-1; D is uncertain. The DNA for the CDR3 is TGTGCCAGCAGCCCCAAGAGGTTTAGTGAAGCTTTCTTT. It is translated as CASSPKRFSEAFF.